These 18 T cell receptor beta chains were all obtained from the same sample, sequenced in a study of cytomegalovirus exposure and HLA in healthy donors. Repertoires were generated with immunoSEQ multiplex PCR, while TCRdb's copy carries only in-frame clones and drops some. The sample lists more than 95,000 clones; 85% to 95% were seen once. Sequences were obtained from PBMCs. The source is a woman aged 18-35 years in good health and CMV-seronegative.

The V and J genes are TRBV7-7 and TRBJ2-2; D might be TRBD2 (5 bases). CDR3 length: 15 residues. V was trimmed by 5 bases and J by 0 bases, leaving 10 bases between them. Germline-derived CDR1 and CDR2 are SSHAT and FNYEAQ (reference sequence). Here the CDR3 DNA reads TGTGCCAGCAGCCCTGTGAGGGCGAACACCGGGGAGCTGTTTTTT. Protein sequence: CASSPVRANTGELFF.

This sequence joins TRBV2 and TRBJ2-1, with D unresolved. V shed 1 base and J shed 6 bases, with 4 bases lying between them. This CDR3 spans 12 amino acids. Germline assignment: CDR1 SNHLY and CDR2 FYNNEI. For the CDR3, the DNA is TGTGCCAGCAGTGAAGTAGCCAATGAGCAGTTCTTC. Translating it yields CASSEVANEQFF.

V is TRBV19 and J is TRBJ2-4; D possibly corresponds to TRBD2 (6 bases). Trimming cost V 6 bases and J 0 bases, with 18 bases left between them. CDR1 LNHDA and CDR2 SQIVND come from the germline V gene (reference sequence). The CDR3 covers 17 residues. CDR3 DNA sequence: TGTGCCAGTAGGGGAGGACCAGAGACTTTAGCCAAAAACATTCAGTACTTC. Its protein is CASRGGPETLAKNIQYF. Complete variable domain (other parts from reference TRBV19 and TRBJ2-4): DGGITQSPKYLFRKEGQNVTLSCEQNLNHDAMYWYRQDPGQGLRLIYYSQIVNDFQKGDIAEGYSVSREKKESFPLTVTSAQKNPTAFYLCASRGGPETLAKNIQYFGAGTRLSVL.

This chain joins TRBV2 and TRBJ1-2, with D perhaps matching TRBD1 (6 bases). The CDR3 sequence is 14 residues long. Per the germline V gene, CDR1 is SNHLY and CDR2 is FYNNEI. V was pared by 7 bases and J by 4 bases, with 16 bases between. CDR3 sequence: CASNPQTGPYGYTF. The DNA of the CDR3 is TGTGCCAGCAACCCCCAGACAGGTCCCTATGGCTACACCTTC.

The genes are TRBV6-1 and TRBJ2-3; possible D gene TRBD2, 6 bases. This CDR3 contains 18 residues. Trimming removed 3 bases from V and 2 bases from J, with 21 bases in between. Per the germline V gene, CDR1 is MNHNS and CDR2 is SASEGT. The CDR3 protein is CASSDPGRTGVLTDTQYF. The CDR3 bases are TGTGCCAGCAGTGATCCGGGTCGGACGGGAGTCCTCACAGATACGCAGTATTTT.

The chain is built from TRBV4-1 and TRBJ1-5; D uncertain. Trimming took 1 base from V and 4 from J, leaving 11 bases between them. CDR1 is MGHRA and CDR2 is YSYEKL in the germline V gene. This CDR3 comprises 15 residues. The CDR3 nucleotides read TGCGCCAGCAGCCAAGTATACGGGTGGAATCAGCCCCAGCATTTT. Its protein is CASSQVYGWNQPQHF.

The chain combines TRBV19 with TRBJ1-5; 8 bases fit TRBD1. This CDR3 has 14 residues. Per germline, CDR1 LNHDA and CDR2 SQIVND (reference sequence). The V segment lost 4 bases and the J segment 2 bases; nucleotides outside the gene matches: 1. CDR3 sequence: CASSTTGGNQPQHF. The CDR3 nucleotides read TGTGCCAGTAGTACGACAGGGGGCAATCAGCCCCAGCATTTT.

The chain joins TRBV5-1 to TRBJ1-1; the D gene is possibly TRBD1 (5 bases). The CDR3 has 13 residues. Germline values: CDR1 SGHRS, CDR2 YFSETQ. The V end was cut by 5 bases, the J end by 2 bases, with 10 bases between. The DNA of the CDR3 is TGCGCCAGCAGACCCCAGGGTAACACTGAAGCTTTCTTT. Amino acid sequence: CASRPQGNTEAFF.

J is TRBJ2-3 and V is TRBV2; D remains ambiguous. V gave up 6 bases and J gave up 4 bases, with 5 bases separating them. This CDR3 has 11 residues. Germline lookup yields CDR1 SNHLY and CDR2 FYNNEI. The CDR3 sequence: CASRLADTQYF. The DNA of the CDR3 is TGTGCCAGCAGGCTAGCAGATACGCAGTATTTT.

The DNA for the CDR3 is TGTGCCAGCAGCTTAGATCCGGACACTGAAGCTTTCTTT. Protein product: CASSLDPDTEAFF. The gene calls are TRBV7-2 and TRBJ1-1; D is uncertain. Looked up from germline, CDR1 is SGHTA and CDR2 is FQGNSA. The V gene lost 1 base and the J gene lost 3 bases, with 6 bases spanning the gap. The CDR3 spans 13 residues.

The J gene is TRBJ1-2, the V gene TRBV28; D is perhaps TRBD1 (5 bases). In germline, CDR1 is MDHEN, CDR2 SYDVKM. V lost 6 bases and J lost 5, with 19 bases in between. This CDR3 has 15 amino acids. The CDR3 DNA follows: TGTGCCAGCAGACCGAGGACATTGGCGCTTTATGGCTACACCTTC. Translating it yields CASRPRTLALYGYTF.

The CDR3 nucleotides are TGTGCCAGCAGTTGGAGGGGACAGGGTCTCTCCAATGAGCAGTTCTTC. It yields the protein CASSWRGQGLSNEQFF. This sequence joins TRBV6-5 and TRBJ2-1; 9 bases fit TRBD1. V shed 4 bases, J shed 6 bases, and the junction held 10 bases outside the gene matches. This CDR3 comprises 16 residues. Germline values: CDR1 MNHEY, CDR2 SVGAGI.

This chain connects TRBV9 to TRBJ2-1; 11 bases agree with TRBD2. Germline lookup yields CDR1 SGDLS and CDR2 YYNGEE. V was clipped by 4 bases and J by 3 bases; unmatched bases: 21. The CDR3 extends over 21 amino acids. CDR3 residues: CASSHLNPTSGRLVGYNEQFF. Here the CDR3 DNA reads TGTGCCAGCAGCCACCTAAACCCCACTAGCGGGAGACTTGTTGGCTACAATGAGCAGTTCTTC. The whole variable domain, remainder taken from reference TRBV9 and TRBJ2-1, is DSGVTQTPKHLITATGQRVTLRCSPRSGDLSVYWYQQSLDQGLQFLIQYYNGEERAKGNILERFSAQQFPDLHSELNLSSLELGDSALYFCASSHLNPTSGRLVGYNEQFFGPGTRLTVL.

This chain joins TRBV5-1 and TRBJ2-3; TRBD1 agrees at 8 bases. This CDR3 region has 14 residues. Germline V gene sequence: CDR1 SGHRS, CDR2 YFSETQ. V lost 5 bases to trimming and J lost 4 bases; unmatched junction nucleotides: 6. CDR3 amino acids: CASRGTGVSDTQYF. CDR3 DNA sequence: TGCGCCAGCAGGGGGACAGGAGTGTCAGATACGCAGTATTTT.

This chain uses TRBV28 with TRBJ2-3; the D gene is possibly TRBD1 (6 bases). Germline values: CDR1 MDHEN, CDR2 SYDVKM. CDR3 length: 12 amino acids. With 7 bases removed from V and 7 bases from J, the gap between germline ends came to 12 bases. The CDR3 DNA reads as TGTGCCAGCAACCAGGGGCGGAATACGCAGTATTTT. It specifies CASNQGRNTQYF.

The V call is TRBV5-1, the J call TRBJ2-5; D perhaps matches TRBD2 (5 bases). The ends were cut back, 4 bases at V and 5 bases at J, with 18 bases in the middle. This CDR3 is built from 15 residues. Looked up from germline, CDR1 is SGHRS and CDR2 is YFSETQ. This CDR3 is CASSLVHGLAETQYF. The CDR3 coding sequence is TGCGCCAGCAGCCTCGTACACGGATTAGCGGAGACCCAGTACTTC.

V usage is TRBV28 and J usage is TRBJ2-7, with 7 bases identical to TRBD1. The CDR3 loop spans 13 amino acids. The ends lost 5 bases at V and 1 base at J; junction bases unmatched: 2. Germline CDR1 is MDHEN and CDR2 is SYDVKM. This CDR3 reads CASSPQGSYEQYF. The CDR3 DNA reads TGTGCCAGCAGTCCACAGGGGTCCTACGAGCAGTACTTC.

The chain employs TRBV7-6 and TRBJ1-3, with D tentatively TRBD1 (5 bases). CDR3 length equals 14 residues. Germline V CDR1 and CDR2: SGHVS, FNYEAQ. Trimming stripped 11 bases from V and 3 bases from J, with 17 bases between. Here the CDR3 reads CAGLRGSYGNTIYF. CDR3 sequence (DNA): TGTGCCGGCCTAAGGGGATCGTATGGAAACACCATATATTTT. The variable domain in full, completed from reference TRBV7-6 and TRBJ1-3, reads GAGVSQSPRYKVTKRGQDVALRCDPISGHVSLYWYRQALGQGPEFLTYFNYEAQQDKSGLPNDRFSAERPEGSISTLTIQRTEQRDSAMYRCAGLRGSYGNTIYFGEGSWLTVV.